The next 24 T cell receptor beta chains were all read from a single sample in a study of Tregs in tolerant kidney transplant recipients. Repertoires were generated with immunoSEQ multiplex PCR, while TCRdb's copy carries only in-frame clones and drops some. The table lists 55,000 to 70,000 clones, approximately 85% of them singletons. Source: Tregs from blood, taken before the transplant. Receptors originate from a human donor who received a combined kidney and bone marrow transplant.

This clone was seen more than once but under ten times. The CDR3 DNA sequence: TGTGCCAGCAGTTCTGATACAGGGTTGGTGAGCTACACCTTC. It specifies CASSSDTGLVSYTF. V and J are TRBV27 and TRBJ1-2, with D maybe TRBD1 (6 bases). The CDR3 sequence is 14 residues long. Germline lookup yields CDR1 MNHEY and CDR2 SMNVEV (reference sequence). Deletions cut 4 bases from V and 9 bases from J, with 18 bases between.

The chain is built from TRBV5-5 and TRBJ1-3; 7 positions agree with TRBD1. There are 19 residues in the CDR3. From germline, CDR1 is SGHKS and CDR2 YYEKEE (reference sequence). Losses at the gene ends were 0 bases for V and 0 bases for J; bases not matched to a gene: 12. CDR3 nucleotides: TGTGCCAGCAGCTTGGTCCCGGGGACAGAAGCTCTCTCTGGAAACACCATATATTTT. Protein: CASSLVPGTEALSGNTIYF.

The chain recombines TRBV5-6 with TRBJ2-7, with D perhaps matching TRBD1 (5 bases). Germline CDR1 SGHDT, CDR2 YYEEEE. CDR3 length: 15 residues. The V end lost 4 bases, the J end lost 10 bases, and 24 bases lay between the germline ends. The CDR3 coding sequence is TGTGCCAGCAGCGGCTTCGGCAGGGATGCCATAGATCAGTACTTC. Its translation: CASSGFGRDAIDQYF.

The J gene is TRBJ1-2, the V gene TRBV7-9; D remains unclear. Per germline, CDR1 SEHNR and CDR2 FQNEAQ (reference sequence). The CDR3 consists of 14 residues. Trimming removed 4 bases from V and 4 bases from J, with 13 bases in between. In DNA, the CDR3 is TGTGCCAGCAGCTCCCCCCGCGACCTCTATGGCTACACCTTC. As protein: CASSSPRDLYGYTF.

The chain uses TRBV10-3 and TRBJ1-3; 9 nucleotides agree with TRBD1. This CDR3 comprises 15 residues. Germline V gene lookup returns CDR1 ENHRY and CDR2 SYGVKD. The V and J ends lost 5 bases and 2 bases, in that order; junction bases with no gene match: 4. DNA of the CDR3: TGTGCCATCAGTCAACAGGGGGCTCCTGGAAACACCATATATTTT. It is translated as CAISQQGAPGNTIYF.

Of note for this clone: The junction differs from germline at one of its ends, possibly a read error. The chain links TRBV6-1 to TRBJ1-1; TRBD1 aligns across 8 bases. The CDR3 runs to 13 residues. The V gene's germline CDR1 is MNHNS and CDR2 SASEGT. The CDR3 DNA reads TGTGCCAGTTCGACAGGGGCAAACACTGAAGCTCTCTTT. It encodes CASSTGANTEALF.

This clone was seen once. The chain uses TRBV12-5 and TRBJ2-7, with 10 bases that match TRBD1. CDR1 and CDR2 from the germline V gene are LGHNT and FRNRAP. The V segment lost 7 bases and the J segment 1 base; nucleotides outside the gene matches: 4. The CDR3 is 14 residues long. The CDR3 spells CASAPGQGSYEQYF. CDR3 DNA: TGTGCTAGTGCCCCGGGACAGGGGTCCTACGAGCAGTACTTC.

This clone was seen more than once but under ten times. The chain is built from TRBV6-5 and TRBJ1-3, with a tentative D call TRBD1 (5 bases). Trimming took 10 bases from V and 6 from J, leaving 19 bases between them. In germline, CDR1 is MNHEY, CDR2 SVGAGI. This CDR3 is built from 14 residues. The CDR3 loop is CATKPGGGLNTIYF. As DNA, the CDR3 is TGTGCCACCAAGCCCGGGGGGGGGTTAAACACCATATATTTT.

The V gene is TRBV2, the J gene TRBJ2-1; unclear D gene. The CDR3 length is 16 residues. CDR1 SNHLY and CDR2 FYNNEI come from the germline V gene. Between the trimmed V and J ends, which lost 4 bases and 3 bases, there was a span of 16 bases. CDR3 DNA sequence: TGTGCCAGCAGTGCTCCCCGACCGGAGTTCTACAATGAGCAGTTCTTC. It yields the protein CASSAPRPEFYNEQFF.

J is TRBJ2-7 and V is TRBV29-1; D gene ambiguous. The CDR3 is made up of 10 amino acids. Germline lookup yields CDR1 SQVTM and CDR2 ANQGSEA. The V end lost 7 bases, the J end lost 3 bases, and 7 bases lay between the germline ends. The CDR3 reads CSAKNYEQYF. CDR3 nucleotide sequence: TGCAGCGCAAAGAACTACGAGCAGTACTTC.

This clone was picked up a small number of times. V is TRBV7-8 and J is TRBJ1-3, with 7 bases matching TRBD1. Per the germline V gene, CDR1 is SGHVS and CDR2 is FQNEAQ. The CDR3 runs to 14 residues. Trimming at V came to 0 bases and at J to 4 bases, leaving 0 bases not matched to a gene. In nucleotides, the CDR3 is TGTGCCAGCAGCTTAGCGACAGGGGGAAACACCATATATTTT. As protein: CASSLATGGNTIYF.

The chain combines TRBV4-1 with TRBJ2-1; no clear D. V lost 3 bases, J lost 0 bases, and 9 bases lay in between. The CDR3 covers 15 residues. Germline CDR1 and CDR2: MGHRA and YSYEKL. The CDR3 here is CASSHSRGSYNEQFF. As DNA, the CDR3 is TGCGCCAGCAGCCACTCACGAGGCTCCTACAATGAGCAGTTCTTC.

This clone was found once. The CDR3 nucleotides are TGTGCCAGCAGTGGGACTAGGGAATTCTCCTACAATGAGCAGTTCTTC. Translating gives CASSGTREFSYNEQFF. This sequence joins TRBV6-1 and TRBJ2-1, with 7 nucleotides matching TRBD2. J gave up 0 bases and V 4 bases, and 6 bases lay outside the gene matches. The CDR3 has 16 amino acids. Germline assignment: CDR1 MNHNS and CDR2 SASEGT.

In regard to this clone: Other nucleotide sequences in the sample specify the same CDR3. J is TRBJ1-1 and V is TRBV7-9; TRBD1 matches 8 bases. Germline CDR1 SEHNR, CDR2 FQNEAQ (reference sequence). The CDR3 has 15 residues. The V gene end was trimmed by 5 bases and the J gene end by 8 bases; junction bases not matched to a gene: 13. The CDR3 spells CASSDTDRGGTEAFF. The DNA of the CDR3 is TGTGCCAGCAGCGATACAGACAGGGGCGGAACCGAAGCTTTCTTT.

The CDR3 here is CAIKKDSNEQFF. The CDR3, as DNA: TGTGCCATCAAAAAGGACTCCAATGAGCAGTTCTTC. V gene TRBV10-3 combines with J gene TRBJ2-1; tentative D call: TRBD2 (5 bases). V lost 7 bases, J lost 6 bases, and 10 bases lay in between. Germline-derived CDR1 and CDR2 are ENHRY and SYGVKD. The CDR3 spans 12 residues.

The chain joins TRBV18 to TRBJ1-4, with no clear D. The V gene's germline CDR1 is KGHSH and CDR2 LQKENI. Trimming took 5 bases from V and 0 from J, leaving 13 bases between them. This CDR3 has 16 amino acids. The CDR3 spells CASSSVYLPTNEKLFF. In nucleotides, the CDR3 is TGTGCCAGCTCATCGGTCTATCTACCAACTAATGAAAAACTGTTTTTT.

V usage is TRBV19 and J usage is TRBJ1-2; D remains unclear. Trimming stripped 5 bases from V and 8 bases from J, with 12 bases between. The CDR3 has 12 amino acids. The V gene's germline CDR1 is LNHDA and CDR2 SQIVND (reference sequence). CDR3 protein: CASSSPGSGYTF. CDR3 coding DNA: TGTGCCAGTAGTTCGCCAGGCTCAGGCTACACCTTC.

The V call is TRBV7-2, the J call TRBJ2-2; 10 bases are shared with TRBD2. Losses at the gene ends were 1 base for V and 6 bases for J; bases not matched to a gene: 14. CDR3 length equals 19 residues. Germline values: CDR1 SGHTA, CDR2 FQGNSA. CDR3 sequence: CASSLVASSGSGRSGELFF. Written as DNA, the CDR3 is TGTGCCAGCAGCTTAGTGGCGTCTAGCGGGAGTGGAAGATCCGGGGAGCTGTTTTTT.

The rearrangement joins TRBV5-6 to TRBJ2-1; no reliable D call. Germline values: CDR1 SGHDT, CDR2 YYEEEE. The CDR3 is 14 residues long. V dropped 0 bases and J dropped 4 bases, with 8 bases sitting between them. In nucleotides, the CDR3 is TGTGCCAGCAGCTTGGGTGACGGATACAATGAGCAGTTCTTC. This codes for CASSLGDGYNEQFF.

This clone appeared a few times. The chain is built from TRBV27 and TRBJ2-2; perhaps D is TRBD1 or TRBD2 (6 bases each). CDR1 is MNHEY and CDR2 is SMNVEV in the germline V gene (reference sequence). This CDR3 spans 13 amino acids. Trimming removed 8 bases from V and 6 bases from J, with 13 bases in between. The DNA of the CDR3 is TGTGCCAGCGGGGGGCTAGTTTCCGGGGAGCTGTTTTTT. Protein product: CASGGLVSGELFF.

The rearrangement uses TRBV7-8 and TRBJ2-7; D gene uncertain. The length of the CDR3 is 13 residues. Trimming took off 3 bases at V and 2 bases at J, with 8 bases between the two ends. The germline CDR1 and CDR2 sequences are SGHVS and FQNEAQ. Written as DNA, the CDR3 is TGTGCCAGCAGCTTTTTGACACCCTACGAGCAGTACTTC. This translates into CASSFLTPYEQYF.

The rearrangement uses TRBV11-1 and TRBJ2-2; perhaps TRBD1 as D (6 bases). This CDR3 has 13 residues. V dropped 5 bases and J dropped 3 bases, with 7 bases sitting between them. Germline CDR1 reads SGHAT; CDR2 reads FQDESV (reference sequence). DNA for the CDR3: TGTGCCAGCAGCCAGGGGTACACCGGGGAGCTGTTTTTT. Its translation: CASSQGYTGELFF.

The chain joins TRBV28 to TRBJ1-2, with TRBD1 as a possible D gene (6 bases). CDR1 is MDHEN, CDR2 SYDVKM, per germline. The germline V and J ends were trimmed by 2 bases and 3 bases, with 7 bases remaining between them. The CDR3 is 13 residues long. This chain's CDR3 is CASSLTGHYGYTF. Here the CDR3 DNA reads TGTGCCAGCAGTTTAACAGGGCACTATGGCTACACCTTC.

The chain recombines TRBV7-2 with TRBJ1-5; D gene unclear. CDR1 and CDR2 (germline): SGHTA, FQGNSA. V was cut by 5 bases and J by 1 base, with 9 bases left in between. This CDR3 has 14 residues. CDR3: CASSGFGSNQPQHF. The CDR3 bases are TGTGCCAGCAGCGGGTTTGGGAGCAATCAGCCCCAGCATTTT.